The subject of this entry is one T cell receptor (beta chain). There is no known antigen for this receptor. No much larger clone is present one base from it, and per-base qualities are unavailable. This entry is derived from a study of T cells in Graves' hyperthyroidism and ophthalmopathy (dated by TCRdb to the late 2010s). The study in broad terms: To identify TCR V-J signatures that set the groups apart, the researchers used a discovery cohort of more than 95 patients, made up of 43 with Graves' ophthalmopathy and about 55 with stable Graves' hyperthyroidism. Prospective prediction of ophthalmopathy was tested in an independent validation cohort of 18 to 20 hyperthyroidism patients and 15 to 17 patients who later progressed to ophthalmopathy. For training and testing, the 100 or so patients in the discovery cohort were randomly divided in a 7:3 ratio. Thyroid tissue and blood T-cell repertoires from about 6 Graves' hyperthyroidism patients were also compared in the study. After sampling, hyperthyroidism patients received methimazole starting at 30 mg daily, and ophthalmopathy patients received high-dose intravenous methylprednisolone. The paper describes TCR Vbeta CDR3 sequencing of about 140 peripheral blood samples, made up of 43 ophthalmopathy patients, 70 to 80 hyperthyroidism patients and 17 progressor patients. General findings and caveats noted by the study authors: A 13 V-J signature model separated ophthalmopathy from stable hyperthyroidism, with 87.88% sensitivity and just under 84% specificity in cross-validation and 80%/75% in testing. No statistical method was used to fix the sample size in advance, and group allocation was not hidden from the investigators. Most expanded thyroid clonotypes (frequency above 0.001) were also detected in blood, a finding suggesting that blood repertoires may reflect thyroid immune responses. In validation, the model predicted progression to ophthalmopathy with around 71% sensitivity and less than 80% specificity, a median of around six months before onset.

Stable Graves' hyperthyroidism was defined as the absence of progression to ophthalmopathy over 18 months of follow-up. The hyperthyroidism patients were between 18 and 65 years old and newly diagnosed, with a disease duration of less than 2 months. The study excluded patients with uncontrolled infections, other autoimmune diseases, pregnancy or lactation. Diagnoses were based on clinical symptoms, serum thyroxine and TRAb, thyroid ultrasound and orbital computed tomography. Total RNA was extracted using Trizol reagent, and RNA quality was assessed on an Agilent 2100 Bioanalyzer. The CDR3, from cysteine to phenylalanine, totals 13 residues. Only CDR3 DNA remains: 39 bases, in frame from the first base. CDR1 SNHLY and CDR2 FYNNEI are derived from the germline V gene. Trimming removed 6 bases from V and 5 bases from J; the gene matches leave 5 bases unexplained. The TCR beta CDR3 regions were amplified from RNA transcripts. The first round of RT-PCR for the TCR CDR3 was performed with the HTBI primer set and the Qiagen OneStep RT-PCR kit. Libraries were constructed in a second round of multiplex PCR, after which size selection and purification were carried out. Sequencing of the libraries was done on an Illumina HiSeq2000 using paired-end 100 bp reads. The study's processing was this. SOAPnuke was used to process the raw data, removing reads that contained adapters or uncalled bases, had a mean Phred below 15, or lacked an exact match to the constant primer or identifier. High-quality paired reads were merged using COPE v1.2.5, and each unique nucleotide sequence was defined as a clonotype. Clonotypes were aligned to IMGT TRBV, TRBD and TRBJ reference segments using MiTCR v1.1. Analysis was restricted to V-J combinations with a frequency above 0.0001, which covered roughly 99% of repertoires. The TCS score was defined as F50 (clonal expansion) divided by E x V (chaos), with BLOSUM62-based TCRdist calculated between CDR3 peptides within each V-J. Welch's t-statistics and random forest reduced 450 to 600 V-J features to about 13, which were used in a naive Bayes classifier (R e1071). TCRdb cleaned the public reads at Q25 with fastp, built clones with MiXCR and kept in-frame beta chains. Merged by CDR3 protein, the rows form single entries marked with the most common genes and DNA. TCRdb, not the original authors, processed these V and J calls. The sample contains some 600,000 distinct CDR3 sequences, 40% to 55% of them found a single time. The top ten hold nearly 8.5% of the sample.

The TCR was taken from a woman under 30 with Graves' hyperthyroidism. Donor details come from another sample of the same person, matched by shared clones. The V and J genes are TRBV2 and TRBJ2-5, and TRBD2 matches 8 of the central bases. The sequenced material came from peripheral blood or thyroid tissue (not recorded which). CDR3 sequence: CASSRSGTETQYF. The DNA sequence follows: TGTGCCAGCAGCCGTAGCGGGACCGAGACCCAGTACTTC.